The 26 T cell receptor beta chains in this list originate from one sample, sequenced in a study of T-cell reconstitution after alpha-beta-depleted transplantation in children. Unique molecular identifiers were incorporated during preparation of the TCRbeta library. TCRdb re-called the PCR reads through MiXCR, storing one row per CDR3 protein. The sample includes approximately 85,000 distinct CDR3 sequences, 15% seen only once; the top ten take around 20%. The sequencing here drew on PBMCs, mostly from graft donor cells, taken 180 days after TCRalphabeta/CD19-depleted stem cell transplant. These receptors were obtained from a male patient under 10 years old who had a stem cell transplant for acute lymphoblastic leukemia, so the T cells may come from the graft donor.

This clonotype was seen a few times. The chain couples TRBV4-3 to TRBJ1-4; weak D call: TRBD1 (5 bases). The CDR3 loop spans 15 amino acids. In germline, CDR1 is LGHNA, CDR2 YSLEER. V gave up 4 bases and J gave up 8 bases, with 17 bases separating them. The CDR3 region is CASSPDGGFREKLFF. CDR3 sequence (DNA): TGCGCCAGCAGCCCGGATGGGGGGTTCCGCGAAAAACTGTTTTTT.

This clonotype was found a few times. The CDR3, as DNA: TGCGCCAGCAGCTTGGCATTGGGGACGGTGAACACTGAAGCTTTCTTT. Its protein product is CASSLALGTVNTEAFF. The chain recombines TRBV5-1 with TRBJ1-1; a weak D match, TRBD1 (5 bases). The CDR3 is 16 residues long. Trimming took 0 bases from V and 0 from J, leaving 12 bases between them. The germline V gene has CDR1 SGHRS and CDR2 YFSETQ.

This clonotype has a single count. V gene TRBV6-5 combines with J gene TRBJ2-1, with D unclear. Trimming took 6 bases from V and 10 from J, leaving 13 bases between them. CDR1 is MNHEY, CDR2 SVGAGI, per germline. The CDR3 totals 12 residues. Here the CDR3 DNA reads TGTGCCAGCAGCACGCCAGTATGGGAGCAGTTCTTC. This codes for CASSTPVWEQFF.

The rearrangement joins TRBV5-1 to TRBJ2-1, with 8 bases aligning to TRBD2. The CDR3 length is 19 residues. V was pared by 1 base and J by 6 bases, with 18 bases of the junction left unmatched. From germline, CDR1 is SGHRS and CDR2 YFSETQ. The CDR3 DNA sequence: TGCGCCAGCAGCTTGTTTACGGGGGGGCGGATAAGGGCTCCCAATGAGCAGTTCTTC. Amino acid sequence: CASSLFTGGRIRAPNEQFF.

This chain links TRBV30 with TRBJ1-5; D is perhaps TRBD1 (5 bases). CDR3 length equals 13 residues. CDR1 is GTSNPN and CDR2 is SVGIG in the germline V gene (reference sequence). Trimming removed 0 bases at V and 4 bases at J, with 7 bases between. The CDR3 sequence: CAWSVGGNQPQHF. In nucleotides, the CDR3 is TGTGCCTGGAGTGTTGGGGGAAATCAGCCCCAGCATTTT.

The V call is TRBV7-9, the J call TRBJ1-3; no definite D call. The CDR3 contains 12 residues. Germline V CDR1 and CDR2: SEHNR, FQNEAQ (reference sequence). V was clipped by 4 bases and J by 8 bases, with 9 bases between them. CDR3 sequence reads: CASSSGGYTIYF. CDR3 coding DNA: TGTGCCAGCAGCTCCGGCGGGTACACCATATATTTT.

This clonotype was picked up many times. The V and J genes are TRBV4-2 and TRBJ2-2; D is uncertain. The V end lost 1 base, the J end lost 7 bases, and 13 bases lay between the germline ends. Germline assignment: CDR1 LGHNA and CDR2 YNFKEQ. The CDR3 consists of 15 residues. Here the CDR3 DNA reads TGTGCCAGCAGCCAAGTTGCAAATTTAGGCGGGGAGCTGTTTTTT. It specifies CASSQVANLGGELFF.

This clonotype has a count of ten or more. The chain is built from TRBV5-1 and TRBJ2-5, with 7 bases lining up with TRBD1. Germline V gene sequence: CDR1 SGHRS, CDR2 YFSETQ. The CDR3 consists of 15 residues. The trim removed 4 bases at V and 3 bases at J, leaving 9 bases unmatched. For the CDR3, the DNA is TGCGCCAGCAGCGCCCACCCCGGGACAGAAGAGACCCAGTACTTC. Its protein is CASSAHPGTEETQYF.

This clonotype was recorded a few times. Lacking the conserved final phenylalanine or tryptophan, this CDR3 likely reflects a read error. The DNA is omitted, as the CDR3 cannot be located on it reliably, and the CDR3 follows TCRdb's listing. V gene TRBV12-3 or TRBV12-4 combines with J gene TRBJ2-1; TRBD1 is the table's D call, not checked against the DNA. The CDR3 is made up of 11 amino acids, end residues included. The CDR3 loop is CASSSSGGVRL.

The chain carries TRBV30 and TRBJ2-5, with 8 bases identical to TRBD2. This CDR3 is built from 17 residues. The germline CDR1 and CDR2 sequences are GTSNPN and SVGIG (reference sequence). Trimming at V came to 2 bases and at J to 4 bases, leaving 15 bases not matched to a gene. CDR3 region: CAWSLGLGRSWGETQYF. CDR3 nucleotide sequence: TGTGCCTGGAGTCTGGGACTAGGTCGAAGTTGGGGAGAGACCCAGTACTTC.

This clonotype was detected a few times. The chain combines TRBV3-1 with TRBJ1-1; D might be TRBD1 (5 bases). In germline, CDR1 is LGHDT, CDR2 YNNKEL (reference sequence). The CDR3 contains 15 residues. V was shortened by 0 bases and J by 4 bases, with 12 bases between the two germline ends. This CDR3 reads CASSQEGAVGTEAFF. The CDR3 bases are TGTGCCAGCAGCCAAGAAGGGGCAGTGGGCACTGAAGCTTTCTTT.

The rearrangement uses TRBV28 and TRBJ2-7; D unresolved. The CDR3 has 14 residues. Germline assignment: CDR1 MDHEN and CDR2 SYDVKM. V shed 6 bases and J shed 0 bases, with 12 bases lying between them. DNA of the CDR3: TGTGCCAGCAGCTCTACAAGGAGCTCCTACGAGCAGTACTTC. It yields the protein CASSSTRSSYEQYF.

The V call is TRBV27, the J call TRBJ2-1; the match to TRBD2 covers 7 bases. The length of the CDR3 is 15 residues. Unmatched junction bases numbered 15, after V lost 7 bases and J lost 9 bases. Looked up from germline, CDR1 is MNHEY and CDR2 is SMNVEV (reference sequence). Here the CDR3 DNA reads TGTGCCAGCACCCTGGCGGGGGACGGCCAAGCTGAGCAGTTCTTC. Translating it yields CASTLAGDGQAEQFF.

This clonotype has only a few counts. This rearrangement joins TRBV4-3 to TRBJ2-2; tentatively, D is TRBD1 (6 bases). This CDR3 is 15 amino acids long. The germline V gene has CDR1 LGHNA and CDR2 YSLEER. V gave up 0 bases and J gave up 1 base, with 6 bases separating them. For the CDR3, the DNA is TGCGCCAGCAGCCAAGACAGGGGGAACACCGGGGAGCTGTTTTTT. Translation gives CASSQDRGNTGELFF.

This rearrangement joins TRBV4-3 to TRBJ2-5; D remains ambiguous. This CDR3 is built from 15 residues. Germline values: CDR1 LGHNA, CDR2 YSLEER. Trimming removed 0 bases from V and 4 bases from J, with 12 bases in between. This CDR3 is CASSQDTAGRETQYF. Here the CDR3 DNA reads TGCGCCAGCAGCCAAGATACCGCCGGCCGAGAGACCCAGTACTTC.

This clonotype was detected only a few times. The chain has TRBV4-2 and TRBJ2-7, with 10 positions matching TRBD1. After removal of 7 bases from V and 4 bases from J, the junction contained 4 bases not matched to a gene. The germline gives CDR1 LGHNA, CDR2 YNFKEQ. This CDR3 is 13 amino acids long. This CDR3 is CASTRDRGYEQYF. In nucleotides, the CDR3 is TGTGCCAGCACCCGGGACAGGGGTTACGAGCAGTACTTC.

The rearrangement joins TRBV9 to TRBJ2-1; no reliable D call. In germline, CDR1 is SGDLS, CDR2 YYNGEE. The CDR3 sequence is 12 residues long. V was trimmed by 3 bases and J by 1 base, leaving 2 bases between them. This chain's CDR3 is CASSESYNEQFF. In DNA, the CDR3 is TGTGCCAGCAGCGAGTCCTACAATGAGCAGTTCTTC.

This clonotype was recorded a few times. The chain employs TRBV18 and TRBJ2-5; D gene ambiguous. V was clipped by 3 bases and J by 0 bases, with 8 bases between them. CDR1 and CDR2 from the germline V gene are KGHSH and LQKENI. The CDR3 consists of 14 residues. CDR3 nucleotide sequence: TGTGCCAGCTCACCGAACTACTACCAAGAGACCCAGTACTTC. Amino acid sequence: CASSPNYYQETQYF.

V and J are TRBV10-3 and TRBJ2-7; no clear D. The CDR3 extends over 13 amino acids. The germline V gene has CDR1 ENHRY and CDR2 SYGVKD. The V end lost 3 bases, the J end lost 3 bases, and 9 bases lay between the germline ends. The CDR3 loop reads CAISDSPNYEQYF. In DNA, the CDR3 is TGTGCCATCAGTGACAGTCCAAACTACGAGCAGTACTTC.

This clonotype has just a few counts. The chain links TRBV6-1 to TRBJ2-1; no clear D. The V end was cut by 4 bases, the J end by 9 bases, with 13 bases between. Looked up from germline, CDR1 is MNHNS and CDR2 is SASEGT. The CDR3 contains 13 residues. For the CDR3, the DNA is TGTGCCAGCAGTGTGGTGGGGAATGGTGAGCAGTTCTTC. It is translated as CASSVVGNGEQFF.

About this clonotype: The germline gene is not matched at one end of the junction; a read error may be the cause. The chain carries TRBV15 and TRBJ2-7, with a weak D call TRBD1 (6 bases). Per germline, CDR1 LNHNV and CDR2 YYDKDF (reference sequence). The CDR3 totals 14 residues. CDR3 coding DNA: TGTGCCACCAGCCCCCGACAGGCCGCGTACGAGCAGTCCTTC. Translated: CATSPRQAAYEQSF.

This clonotype was picked up a small number of times. The J gene is TRBJ1-5, the V gene TRBV20-1; tentatively, D is TRBD1 (5 bases). V was shortened by 0 bases and J by 6 bases, with 9 bases between the two germline ends. Germline V lookup: CDR1 DFQATT, CDR2 SNEGSKA (reference sequence). The CDR3 sequence is 13 residues long. The CDR3 DNA follows: TGCAGTGCTAGAGAGGGGAGGGGTCAGCCCCAGCATTTT. This encodes CSAREGRGQPQHF.

This clonotype was counted between two and nine times. The chain couples TRBV3-1 to TRBJ2-7; D is unresolved. Germline V lookup: CDR1 LGHDT, CDR2 YNNKEL (reference sequence). V dropped 0 bases and J dropped 2 bases, with 11 bases sitting between them. This CDR3 region has 15 residues. The CDR3: CASSQDHQMAYEQYF. DNA for the CDR3: TGTGCCAGCAGCCAAGATCATCAAATGGCCTACGAGCAGTACTTC.

This clonotype was seen once. CDR3 bases: TGTGCCAGCCGTGCGGGGGCGCTCCTCGGGGAGCTGTTTTTT. Translating gives CASRAGALLGELFF. The rearrangement links TRBV12-3 or TRBV12-4 to TRBJ2-2, with D perhaps matching TRBD2 (7 bases). Trimming took off 8 bases at V and 7 bases at J, with 17 bases between the two ends. This CDR3 comprises 14 residues.

This clonotype has more than one count but fewer than ten. The chain has TRBV7-6 and TRBJ2-2; TRBD1 is a possible D gene (6 bases). The germline V and J ends were trimmed by 2 bases and 5 bases, with 15 bases remaining between them. This CDR3 is built from 16 residues. CDR1 SGHVS and CDR2 FNYEAQ come from the germline V gene. The CDR3 is CASSLTYGTHTGELFF. The CDR3 coding sequence is TGTGCCAGCAGCTTAACTTACGGGACACATACCGGGGAGCTGTTTTTT.

The rearrangement uses TRBV7-2 and TRBJ2-5; 11 nucleotides match TRBD2. Germline assignment: CDR1 SGHTA and CDR2 FQGNSA. The CDR3 totals 17 residues. Unmatched junction bases numbered 13, after V lost 4 bases and J lost 6 bases. CDR3 region: CASSSGGLAGGYKTQYF. CDR3 coding DNA: TGTGCCAGCAGCTCCGGGGGGCTAGCGGGGGGTTATAAGACCCAGTACTTC. Based on the CDR3 plus reference TRBV7-2 and TRBJ2-5, the full variable domain is GAGVSQSPSNKVTEKGKDVELRCDPISGHTALYWYRQSLGQGLEFLIYFQGNSAPDKSGLPSDRFSAERTGGSVSTLTIQRTQQEDSAVYLCASSSGGLAGGYKTQYFGPGTRLLVL.